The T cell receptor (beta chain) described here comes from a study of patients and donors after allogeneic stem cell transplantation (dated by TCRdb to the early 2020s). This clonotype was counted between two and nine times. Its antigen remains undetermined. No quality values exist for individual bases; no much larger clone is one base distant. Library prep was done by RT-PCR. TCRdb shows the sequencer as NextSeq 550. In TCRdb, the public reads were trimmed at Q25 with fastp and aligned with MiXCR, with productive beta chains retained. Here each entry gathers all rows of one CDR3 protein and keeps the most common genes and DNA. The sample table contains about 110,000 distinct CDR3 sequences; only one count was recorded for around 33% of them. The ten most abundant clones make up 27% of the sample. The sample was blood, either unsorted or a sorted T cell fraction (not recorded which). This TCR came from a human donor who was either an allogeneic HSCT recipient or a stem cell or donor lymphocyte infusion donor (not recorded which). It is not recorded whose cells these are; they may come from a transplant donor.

DNA sequence: TGCAGTGCTAGAGATCGTGAGATGGGCTACGAGCAGTACTTC. The translation is CSARDREMGYEQYF. The chain is encoded by TRBV20-1 joined to TRBJ2-7, with the D gene call left open. Inclusive of the bounding cysteine and phenylalanine, the CDR3 is 14 residues long. Kept here is only the CDR3 DNA, which spans 42 bases and is read in frame from base 1. The V end loses 0 bases and the J end loses 3 bases, and a stretch of 12 bases separates them. CDR1 DFQATT and CDR2 SNEGSKA were looked up in the germline V gene (reference sequence).